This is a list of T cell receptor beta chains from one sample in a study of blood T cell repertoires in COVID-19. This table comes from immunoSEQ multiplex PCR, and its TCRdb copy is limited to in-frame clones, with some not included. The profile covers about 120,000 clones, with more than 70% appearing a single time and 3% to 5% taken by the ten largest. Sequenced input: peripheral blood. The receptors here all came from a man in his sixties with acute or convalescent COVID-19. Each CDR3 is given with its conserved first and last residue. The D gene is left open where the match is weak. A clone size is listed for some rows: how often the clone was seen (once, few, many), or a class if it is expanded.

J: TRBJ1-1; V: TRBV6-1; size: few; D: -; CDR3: CASSEALGSRARPRTEAFF; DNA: TGTGCCAGCAGTGAAGCGCTTGGGTCTAGGGCTCGACCCCGGACAGAAGCTTTCTTT
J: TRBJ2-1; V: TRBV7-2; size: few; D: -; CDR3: CASSLGAQYNEQFF; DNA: TGTGCCAGCAGCTTGGGGGCCCAGTACAATGAGCAGTTCTTC
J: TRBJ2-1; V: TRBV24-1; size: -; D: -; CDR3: CATSDRASFDEQFF; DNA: TGTGCCACCAGTGATAGGGCTAGCTTCGATGAGCAGTTCTTC
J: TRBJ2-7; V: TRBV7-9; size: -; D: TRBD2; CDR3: CASSPRGGRQGSYEQYF; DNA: TGTGCCAGCAGCCCGCGGGGGGGGAGACAGGGTTCCTACGAGCAGTACTTC
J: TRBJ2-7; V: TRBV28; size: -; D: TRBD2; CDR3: CASSQSPHRLAGRSEQYF; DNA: TGTGCCAGCAGTCAGAGCCCGCATAGGCTAGCGGGACGCTCCGAGCAGTACTTC
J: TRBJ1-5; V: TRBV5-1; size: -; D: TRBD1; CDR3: CASRTGTGDYQPQHF; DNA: TGCGCCAGCAGAACTGGGACAGGGGATTATCAGCCCCAGCATTTT
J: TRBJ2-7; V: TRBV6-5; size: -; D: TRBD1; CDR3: CASSYSTGGAYEQYF; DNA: TGTGCCAGCAGTTACTCTACAGGGGGTGCCTACGAGCAGTACTTC
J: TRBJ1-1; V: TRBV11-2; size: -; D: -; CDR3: CASSLVRGDTEAFF; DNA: TGTGCCAGCAGCTTAGTTCGAGGAGACACTGAAGCTTTCTTT
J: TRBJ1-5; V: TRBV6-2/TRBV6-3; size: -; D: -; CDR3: CASSYSRRVDQPQHF; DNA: TGTGCCAGCAGTTACTCGAGGAGGGTAGATCAGCCCCAGCATTTT
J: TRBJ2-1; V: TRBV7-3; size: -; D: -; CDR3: CASSLRNSYNEQFF; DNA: TGTGCCAGCAGCTTGAGGAACTCCTACAATGAGCAGTTCTTC
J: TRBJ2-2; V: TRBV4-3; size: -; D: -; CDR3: CASSQDPRELFF; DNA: TGCGCCAGCAGCCAAGATCCCAGGGAGCTGTTTTTT
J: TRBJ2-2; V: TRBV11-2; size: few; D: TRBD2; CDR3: CASSFLAGGGEMFF; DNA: TGTGCCAGCAGCTTCCTAGCGGGAGGAGGGGAGATGTTTTTT
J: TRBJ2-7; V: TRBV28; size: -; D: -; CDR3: CASSSPGSYEQYF; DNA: TGTGCCAGCAGCTCCCCAGGAAGCTACGAGCAGTACTTC
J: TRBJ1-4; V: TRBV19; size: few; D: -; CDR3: CASGVEKLFF; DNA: TGTGCCAGCGGTGTTGAAAAACTGTTTTTT
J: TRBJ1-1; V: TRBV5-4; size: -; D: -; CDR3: CASSLSQGGTEAFF; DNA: TGTGCCAGCAGCTTGTCCCAGGGAGGAACTGAAGCTTTCTTT
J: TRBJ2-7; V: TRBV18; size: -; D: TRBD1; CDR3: CASSPPTGVDEQYF; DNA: TGTGCCAGCTCACCACCAACAGGGGTCGACGAGCAGTACTTC
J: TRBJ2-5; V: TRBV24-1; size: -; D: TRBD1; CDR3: CATSAPSGTGEQETQYF; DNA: TGTGCCACCAGTGCCCCGAGTGGGACAGGGGAACAAGAGACCCAGTACTTC
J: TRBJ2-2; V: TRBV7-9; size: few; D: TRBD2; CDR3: CASSASGSGELFF; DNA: TGTGCCAGTTCGGCTAGCGGGTCCGGGGAGCTGTTTTTT
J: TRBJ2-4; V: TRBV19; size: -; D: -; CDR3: CASSTAGFGDIQYF; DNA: TGTGCCAGTAGTACGGCAGGGTTTGGCGACATTCAGTACTTC
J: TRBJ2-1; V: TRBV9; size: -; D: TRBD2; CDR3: CASSARELAGANEQFF; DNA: TGTGCCAGCAGCGCGAGGGAACTAGCGGGAGCCAATGAGCAGTTCTTC
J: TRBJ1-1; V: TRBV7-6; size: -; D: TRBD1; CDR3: CASSLTGGLVNTEAFF; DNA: TGTGCCAGCAGCTTAACAGGGGGGTTGGTGAACACTGAAGCTTTCTTT
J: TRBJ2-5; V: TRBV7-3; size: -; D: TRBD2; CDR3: CASSPSGSPQETQYF; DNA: TGTGCCAGCAGCCCTAGCGGGAGCCCCCAAGAGACCCAGTACTTC
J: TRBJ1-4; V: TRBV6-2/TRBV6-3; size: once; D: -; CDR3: CASSEKPGTSNEKLFF; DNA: TGTGCCAGCAGCGAAAAGCCCGGGACATCAAATGAAAAACTGTTTTTT
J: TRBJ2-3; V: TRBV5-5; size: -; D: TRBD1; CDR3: CASSGLPGQGQEDTQYF; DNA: TGTGCCAGCAGCGGACTGCCGGGACAGGGGCAGGAAGATACGCAGTATTTT
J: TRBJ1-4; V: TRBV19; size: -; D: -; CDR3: CATTSGGVRKLFF; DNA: TGTGCCACCACATCGGGCGGGGTGCGGAAACTGTTTTTT
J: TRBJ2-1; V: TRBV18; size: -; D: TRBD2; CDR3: CASSPGLAESSYNEQFF; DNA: TGTGCCAGCTCACCCGGACTAGCGGAGAGCTCCTACAATGAGCAGTTCTTC
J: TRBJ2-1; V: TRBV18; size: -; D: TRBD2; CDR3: CASSPPSGRGNEQFF; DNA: TGTGCCAGCTCACCACCAAGCGGGAGGGGGAATGAGCAGTTCTTC
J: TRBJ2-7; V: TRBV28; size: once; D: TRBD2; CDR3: CASMGSGYEQYF; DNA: TGTGCCAGCATGGGTAGCGGGTACGAGCAGTACTTC
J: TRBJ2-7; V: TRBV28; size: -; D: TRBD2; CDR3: CASSPAHLAGGYEQYF; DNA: TGTGCCAGCAGTCCGGCCCATCTAGCGGGAGGCTACGAGCAGTACTTC
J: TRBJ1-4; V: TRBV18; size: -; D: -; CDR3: CASSPQAGADEKLFF; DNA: TGTGCCAGCTCACCCCAGGCGGGGGCAGATGAAAAACTGTTTTTT
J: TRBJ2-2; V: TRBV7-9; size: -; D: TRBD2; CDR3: CASSRPLAGEDTGELFF; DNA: TGTGCCAGCAGCAGACCGCTAGCGGGAGAGGACACCGGGGAGCTGTTTTTT
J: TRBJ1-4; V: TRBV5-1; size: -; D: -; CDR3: CASSLAGINEKLFF; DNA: TGCGCCAGCAGCTTGGCAGGGATTAATGAAAAACTGTTTTTT
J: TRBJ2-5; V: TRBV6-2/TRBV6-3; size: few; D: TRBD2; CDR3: CASTPGGSGETQYF; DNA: TGTGCCAGCACCCCCGGCGGGAGTGGGGAGACCCAGTACTTC
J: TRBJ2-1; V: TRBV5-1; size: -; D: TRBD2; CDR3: CASSMTPLAGSSYNEQFF; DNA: TGCGCCAGCAGCATGACCCCTTTAGCGGGGAGCTCCTACAATGAGCAGTTCTTC
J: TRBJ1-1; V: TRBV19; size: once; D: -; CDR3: CASPFVEAFF; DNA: TGTGCCAGTCCCTTCGTTGAAGCTTTCTTT
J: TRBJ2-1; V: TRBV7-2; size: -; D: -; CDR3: CASSLDWARNEQFF; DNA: TGTGCCAGCAGCTTAGACTGGGCGCGCAATGAGCAGTTCTTC
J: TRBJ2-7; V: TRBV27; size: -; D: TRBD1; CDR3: CASRGTGGAVQYF; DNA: TGTGCCAGCAGGGGGACAGGGGGAGCTGTGCAGTACTTC
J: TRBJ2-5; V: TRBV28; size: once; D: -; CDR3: CASRLQETQYF; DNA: TGTGCCAGCAGGCTACAAGAGACCCAGTACTTC
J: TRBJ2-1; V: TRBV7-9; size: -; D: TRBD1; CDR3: CASSLVGTGGNEQFF; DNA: TGTGCCAGCAGCTTAGTGGGGACAGGGGGTAATGAGCAGTTCTTC
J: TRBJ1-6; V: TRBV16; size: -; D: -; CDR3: CASSQWASMPLHF; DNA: TGTGCCAGCAGCCAATGGGCCTCAATGCCCCTCCACTTT
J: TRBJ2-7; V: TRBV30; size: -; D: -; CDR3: CAWSVGGYEQYF; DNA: TGTGCCTGGAGTGTAGGGGGTTACGAGCAGTACTTC
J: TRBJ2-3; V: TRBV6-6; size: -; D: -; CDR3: CASSLQGEDTQYF; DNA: TGTGCCAGCAGCCTACAGGGTGAGGATACGCAGTATTTT
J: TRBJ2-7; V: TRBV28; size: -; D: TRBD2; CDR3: CASRTSVLKEQYF; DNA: TGTGCCAGCCGGACTAGCGTTTTGAAAGAGCAGTACTTC
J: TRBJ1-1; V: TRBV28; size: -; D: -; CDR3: CASSPLGTEAFF; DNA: TGTGCCAGCAGTCCCCTAGGCACTGAAGCTTTCTTT
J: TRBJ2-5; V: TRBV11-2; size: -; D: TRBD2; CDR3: CASSPLGGRETQYF; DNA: TGTGCCAGCAGCCCCTTGGGGGGGAGGGAGACCCAGTACTTC